These 13 T cell receptor beta chains were sequenced from one sample in a study of monozygotic twins with inflammatory bowel disease. Reanalyzing the 5' RACE reads, TCRdb keeps one entry per CDR3 protein, without DNA. There are around 380,000 distinct CDR3 sequences in the sample, with 2% to 3% held by the top ten. Sequenced: blood. These receptor sequences come from a human donor with ulcerative colitis or Crohn's disease, or a healthy co-twin of an affected twin (not recorded which).

CDR3 region: CASSFREGTGELFF. The rearrangement links TRBV7-3 to TRBJ2-2; TCRdb indicates TRBD2, and absent DNA this call remains unverified. The CDR3 is made up of 14 amino acids. From germline, CDR1 is SGHTA and CDR2 FQGTGA.

The chain has TRBV29-1 and TRBJ2-5; no DNA is available, so the TRBD2 call from TCRdb remains unchecked. CDR1 is SQVTM and CDR2 is ANQGSEA in the germline V gene. This CDR3 spans 16 amino acids. The CDR3 protein is CSVDAQTSGGQETQYF.

This chain connects TRBV20-1 to TRBJ2-1; the TRBD2 assignment by TCRdb is unverifiable without DNA. Germline-derived CDR1 and CDR2 are DFQATT and SNEGSKA (reference sequence). The length of the CDR3 is 14 residues. The chain's CDR3 is CSATRGAEYNEQFF.

The rearrangement links TRBV5-4 to TRBJ2-3. The CDR3 contains 13 residues. Germline V CDR1 and CDR2: SGHNT, YYREEE (reference sequence). The CDR3 reads CASSLSTMDTQYF.

The CDR3 is CASRGGQLATGQYF. The chain couples TRBV12-3 or TRBV12-4 to TRBJ2-7; checking the TCRdb D call of TRBD1 is not possible without DNA. The CDR3 is 14 amino acids.

The rearrangement joins TRBV5-6 to TRBJ1-1; the TRBD1 assignment by TCRdb is unverifiable without DNA. Germline-derived CDR1 and CDR2 are SGHDT and YYEEEE. The CDR3 extends over 14 amino acids. The CDR3 sequence is CASSGYRVHTEAFF.

The V call is TRBV11-3, the J call TRBJ2-1; the TRBD1 assignment by TCRdb is unverifiable without DNA. Per germline, CDR1 SGHNT and CDR2 YENEEA. The length of the CDR3 is 16 residues. The CDR3 reads CASSLVPRDRFNEQFF.

The chain recombines TRBV30 with TRBJ2-1; TCRdb proposes TRBD2, but this gene call is untestable without DNA. This CDR3 region has 17 residues. Germline lookup yields CDR1 GTSNPN and CDR2 SVGIG (reference sequence). CDR3 residues: CAWRASREGISYNEQFF.

The gene calls are TRBV6-2 or TRBV6-3 and TRBJ2-7; no DNA is available, so the TRBD2 call from TCRdb remains unchecked. The germline CDR1 and CDR2 sequences are MNHEY and SVGEGT. The CDR3 sequence is 16 residues long. The CDR3 protein is CASRLAEPPLPYEQYF.

The rearrangement links TRBV2 to TRBJ2-2. CDR1 is SNHLY and CDR2 is FYNNEI in the germline V gene. The CDR3 contains 11 residues. CDR3 region: CASSEYGELFF.

The chain's CDR3 is CASSRRQTSGNTIYF. The gene calls are TRBV28 and TRBJ1-3. CDR1 and CDR2 (germline): MDHEN, SYDVKM. CDR3 length: 15 residues.

J is TRBJ1-6 and V is TRBV30. Germline V gene data show CDR1 as GTSNPN and CDR2 as SVGIG (reference sequence). The CDR3 extends over 11 amino acids. The CDR3 sequence: CAWNRGLALHF. Combining the CDR3 with reference TRBV30 and TRBJ1-6 gives the whole variable domain SQTIHQWPATLVQPVGSPLSLECTVEGTSNPNLYWYRQAAGRGLQLLFYSVGIGQISSEVPQNLSASRPQDRQFILSSKKLLLSDSGFYLCAWNRGLALHFGNGTRLTVT.

The chain has TRBV20-1 and TRBJ1-1; TCRdb calls TRBD1, which cannot be checked without DNA. The CDR3 covers 15 residues. Germline V lookup: CDR1 DFQATT, CDR2 SNEGSKA (reference sequence). The CDR3 region is CSASKAHRGNTEAFF.